This TCR beta chain emerged from a study of memory CD4+ T cells and cytomegalovirus serostatus. About the research overall: Of the healthy Belgian adults, under 10 were CMV seropositive and 20 to 30 seronegative.

This clone turned up a few times. The antigen remains undetermined. CDR1 is SNHLY and CDR2 is FYNNEI in the germline V gene. The length of the CDR3 is 13 residues. V was clipped by 4 bases and J by 7 bases, with 11 bases between them. The sort gate was single viable CD3+CD4+CD8-CD45RO+ cells for memory CD4+ T cells. Serostatus was set by detecting CMV pp150, pp28, p38, p52 IgG. The data were produced by immunoSEQ multiplex PCR, yet TCRdb's version contains in-frame clones alone and is incomplete. The repertoire consists of some 66,000 clones, with around 76% occurring once and the leading ten covering around 5%. Study-wide results and caveats: Each of 67 CMV-associated TCRbeta sequences occurred in one to five individuals.

This chain joins TRBV2 and TRBJ2-1; D might be TRBD2 (5 bases). Sequenced: memory CD4+ T cells from blood. The source of this sequence is an adult in good health and CMV-seropositive. The CDR3 spells CASSGASFNEQFF. The CDR3 bases are TGTGCCAGCAGTGGCGCTAGCTTTAATGAGCAGTTCTTC.